A selection of T cell receptor beta chains follows, all from one sample in a study of beta chain features in type 1 diabetes. Here immunoSEQ multiplex PCR was the method, and the copy in TCRdb shows in-frame clones only, minus some. This table holds 120,000 to 150,000 clones, under 60% found once. The sequenced sample was Tregs from blood. These receptors all stem from a man aged 18 to 29 in good health. Both conserved end residues are part of each CDR3. The D gene is left open where the match is weak. Clone size is shown for a subset of rows, as once, few, many or a class of expanded clone.

v_gene	abundance	j_gene	d_gene	CDR3aa	CDR3nt
TRBV27	-	TRBJ2-1	-	CASSWGGVWKQFF	TGTGCCAGCAGTTGGGGCGGGGTGTGGAAGCAGTTCTTC
TRBV4-2	-	TRBJ1-5	-	CASSQVQANQPQHF	TGTGCCAGCAGCCAAGTTCAAGCCAATCAGCCCCAGCATTTT
TRBV12-5	-	TRBJ2-7	TRBD1	CASGRWTGGRYEQYF	TGTGCTAGTGGGCGCTGGACAGGGGGTCGGTACGAGCAGTACTTC
TRBV7-8	-	TRBJ2-1	-	CASTQVRYNEQFF	TGTGCCAGCACCCAGGTCCGGTACAATGAGCAGTTCTTC
TRBV27	once	TRBJ1-2	TRBD1	CASRPMGTGTYGYTF	TGTGCCAGCAGGCCTATGGGGACAGGGACTTATGGCTACACCTTC
TRBV5-1	-	TRBJ1-6	TRBD1	CASSVDRPPGNSPLHF	TGCGCCAGCAGCGTGGACAGGCCTCCGGGTAATTCACCCCTCCACTTT
TRBV9	few	TRBJ2-7	TRBD1	CASSVANRDRGRIGYEQYF	TGTGCCAGCAGCGTAGCCAACCGGGACAGGGGGAGAATAGGGTACGAGCAGTACTTC
TRBV10-3	few	TRBJ2-1	TRBD1	CAISADRVYNEQFF	TGTGCCATCAGCGCGGACAGGGTTTACAATGAGCAGTTCTTC
TRBV9	-	TRBJ2-3	TRBD2	CASSTQGLAGDTQYF	TGTGCCAGCAGCACCCAGGGACTAGCAGGAGATACGCAGTATTTT
TRBV7-3	-	TRBJ1-2	-	CASSPGFTRGGYTF	TGTGCCAGCAGCCCGGGCTTCACTCGGGGTGGCTACACCTTC
TRBV5-1	-	TRBJ1-2	-	CASSDGMNYGYTF	TGCGCCAGCAGCGACGGGATGAACTATGGCTACACCTTC
TRBV19	once	TRBJ2-1	-	CASGTAGYNEQFF	TGTGCCAGCGGGACAGCGGGCTACAATGAGCAGTTCTTC
TRBV11-2	-	TRBJ1-2	TRBD1	CASSSLQGVFGYTF	TGTGCCAGCAGCTCCTTACAGGGGGTATTTGGCTACACCTTC
TRBV28	few	TRBJ2-4	TRBD1	CASSGTGAGKNIQYF	TGTGCCAGCAGTGGGACAGGGGCTGGCAAAAACATTCAGTACTTC
TRBV7-9	-	TRBJ2-1	TRBD2	CASSPGLAGEQFF	TGTGCCAGCAGCCCTGGACTAGCCGGTGAGCAGTTCTTC
TRBV29-1	-	TRBJ1-2	-	CSVAGWGGPNYGYTF	TGCAGCGTCGCCGGGTGGGGAGGGCCCAACTATGGCTACACCTTC
TRBV5-1	-	TRBJ2-3	TRBD2	CASSTTSGGADTQYF	TGCGCCAGCAGCACCACTAGCGGGGGGGCTGATACGCAGTATTTT
TRBV5-6	-	TRBJ2-4	-	CASSLYRGAKNIQYF	TGTGCCAGCAGCTTGTATCGGGGGGCCAAAAACATTCAGTACTTC
TRBV7-9	few	TRBJ2-5	TRBD1	CASSLWTGRETQYF	TGTGCCAGCAGCCTTTGGACAGGGAGGGAGACCCAGTACTTC
TRBV27	-	TRBJ2-3	-	CASSFNRVTDTQYF	TGTGCCAGCAGTTTTAACAGGGTGACAGATACGCAGTATTTT
TRBV30	-	TRBJ1-1	TRBD1	CAWDRGAGTEAFF	TGTGCCTGGGACAGGGGTGCAGGCACTGAAGCTTTCTTT
TRBV28	few	TRBJ2-1	-	CASSSRSFYEQFF	TGTGCCAGCAGTTCGCGAAGCTTCTATGAGCAGTTCTTC
TRBV19	-	TRBJ2-7	-	CASSIRQKSYEQYF	TGTGCCAGTAGTATCCGACAAAAATCCTACGAGCAGTACTTC
TRBV19	few	TRBJ2-2	-	CASSIGVPGELFF	TGTGCCAGTAGTATCGGGGTCCCCGGGGAGCTGTTTTTT
TRBV6-1	-	TRBJ2-3	-	CASSVRDRSTDTQYF	TGTGCCAGCAGTGTGCGAGACAGGAGCACAGATACGCAGTATTTT
TRBV5-1	-	TRBJ2-7	-	CASSLSGQLYEQYF	TGCGCCAGCAGCTTGTCTGGACAACTTTACGAGCAGTACTTC
TRBV14	-	TRBJ2-3	-	CASSLGTPGTDTQYF	TGTGCCAGCAGCCTCGGGACACCCGGCACAGATACGCAGTATTTT
TRBV19	-	TRBJ2-1	TRBD2	CASSIDLPGLAVNEQFF	TGTGCCAGTAGTATAGATCTTCCGGGACTAGCGGTCAATGAGCAGTTCTTC
TRBV4-1	-	TRBJ1-1	TRBD1	CASSPGQGAINTEAFF	TGCGCCAGCAGCCCAGGACAGGGGGCGATCAACACTGAAGCTTTCTTT
TRBV7-2	-	TRBJ1-6	TRBD1	CASSSGQISHSPLHF	TGTGCCAGCAGCTCGGGACAGATATCCCATTCACCCCTCCACTTT
TRBV30	few	TRBJ2-3	-	CAWRPPQGMGTDTQYF	TGTGCCTGGAGGCCCCCACAGGGTATGGGCACAGATACGCAGTATTTT
TRBV5-1	-	TRBJ2-7	TRBD2	CASRLTSGRSSYEQYF	TGCGCCAGCAGGCTAACTAGCGGGAGGTCTTCCTACGAGCAGTACTTC
TRBV27	-	TRBJ1-6	-	CASSRTAVINSPLHF	TGTGCCAGCAGCCGGACAGCGGTCATTAATTCACCCCTCCACTTT
TRBV28	-	TRBJ2-7	-	CAAGSVRGVRSEQYF	TGTGCCGCCGGTTCGGTGCGCGGGGTAAGATCCGAGCAGTACTTC
TRBV29-1	-	TRBJ1-2	-	CSAEALRQVETYGYTF	TGCAGCGCCGAAGCCCTCCGACAAGTCGAAACCTATGGCTACACCTTC
TRBV28	-	TRBJ1-1	TRBD1	CASSPAGGTEAFF	TGTGCCAGCAGTCCCGCAGGGGGCACTGAAGCTTTCTTT